The 2 T cell receptor beta chains below come from one sample, sequenced in a study of T cells in women clearing cervical HPV infection. Clones were read by immunoSEQ multiplex PCR, and TCRdb kept only the in-frame ones, dropping some. The sample table sets out some 21,000 clones. The sequencing sample was made of blood buffy coat. All receptors come from a woman between 18 and 75 years old with a cervical HPV16 infection that either progressed to CIN3+ or cleared (not recorded which).

A word on this clone: The read is 3 residues too short to cover the CDR3 end, so that end is filled in from the germline J gene. This sequence joins TRBV5-1 and TRBJ1-1; D is unclear. The CDR3 consists of 16 residues. The V and J ends lost 1 base and 2 bases respectively, with 15 bases between them. The germline CDR1 and CDR2 sequences are SGHRS and YFSETQ. CDR3 in amino acids: CASSLSGLAVNTEAFF. Partial CDR3 DNA: TGCGCCAGCAGCTTGTCGGGGTTAGCTGTTAACACTGAA. The full variable domain, rest sourced from reference TRBV5-1 and TRBJ1-1, is KAGVTQTPRYLIKTRGQQVTLSCSPISGHRSVSWYQQTPGQGLQFLFEYFSETQRNKGNFPGRFSGRQFSNSRSEMNVSTLELGDSALYLCASSLSGLAVNTEAFFGQGTRLTVV.

Worth noting for this clone: The CDR3 end is not reached by the read, which stops 3 residues before it; the germline J gene fills it in. The chain has TRBV20-1 and TRBJ2-3; D is perhaps TRBD1 (6 bases). V was trimmed by 2 bases and J by 0 bases, leaving 12 bases between them. There are 15 residues in the CDR3. Germline loops: CDR1 DFQATT, CDR2 SNEGSKA (reference sequence). The CDR3 region is CSARYGGQSTDTQYF. The CDR3 bases that were read are TGCAGTGCTAGATATGGGGGACAAAGCACAGATACG.